The text below deals with one T cell receptor beta chain. Its antigen is unknown. The V gene's germline CDR1 is SGHRS and CDR2 YFSETQ. CDR3 length: 14 amino acids. V lost 2 bases, J lost 2 bases, and 9 bases lay in between. The data were produced by immunoSEQ multiplex PCR, yet TCRdb's version contains in-frame clones alone and is incomplete. The data show just under 45,000 clones, over 95% seen once. This sample is part of a study of Tregs in tolerant kidney transplant recipients. Sample: Tregs from blood cultured with allogeneic cells. This TCR derives from a human donor in good health. The gene calls are TRBV5-1 and TRBJ2-3, with unresolved D. The CDR3 protein is CASSFQPNTDTQYF. The CDR3 nucleotides are TGCGCCAGCAGCTTCCAACCTAACACAGATACGCAGTATTTT.